The rows below give T cell receptor beta chains drawn from one sample of a study of esophageal squamous cell carcinoma under preoperative chemotherapy. A single record per CDR3 protein comes from TCRdb applying MiXCR to the PCR reads. Seen here are around 30,000 distinct CDR3 sequences, around 50% observed once, and the top ten hold roughly 25%. The biological material was taken from a patient given preoperative chemotherapy. Receptors were obtained from a human donor with esophageal squamous cell carcinoma. The donor label of this sample is uncertain. Both conserved end residues are part of each CDR3. A D gene is named only where the DNA matches it firmly. Only some rows state a clone size, as once, few, many or a class for expanded clones.

D,V,J,size,CDR3,DNA
TRBD2,TRBV12-3/TRBV12-4,TRBJ2-3,-,CASRQTGQGGKNTQYF,TGTGCGAGCCGCCAAACGGGGCAGGGAGGGAAAAACACTCAGTATTTT
TRBD1,TRBV7-7,TRBJ2-3,-,CASSLRDSAKDTQYF,TGTGCTAGCAGCTTAAGGGACAGCGCCAAAGATACGCAGTATTTT
-,TRBV7-7,TRBJ2-7,-,CASSSGTEDTQYF,TGTGCTAGCAGCTCAGGGACTGAAGACACGCAGTACTTC
-,TRBV5-4,TRBJ2-1,-,CANSSGTVSYNEQFF,TGTGCCAACAGCTCGGGGACCGTCTCCTACAATGAGCAGTTCTTC
TRBD2,TRBV7-7,TRBJ2-5,-,CASSPKGLAGAETQYF,TGTGCCAGCAGCCCAAAGGGCCTAGCGGGAGCAGAGACCCAGTACTTC
-,TRBV5-4,TRBJ2-1,many,CASSIGTSSSYNEQFF,TGTGCCAGCAGCATCGGGACTTCCAGCTCCTACAATGAGCAGTTCTTC
TRBD2,TRBV7-3,TRBJ2-7,-,CASSPSGLAGAEQYF,TGTGCCAGCAGCCCATCGGGACTAGCGGGAGCTGAGCAGTACTTC
TRBD2,TRBV7-6,TRBJ2-5,-,CRGTGGWVKNTQYF,TGTCGCGGCACGGGGGGGTGGGTCAAAAACACTCAGTATTTC
-,TRBV7-2,TRBJ2-5,once,CAGGGGGAEDTQYF,TGTGCGGGGGGAGGGGGGGGGGCCGAAGATACCCAGTACTTC
TRBD2,TRBV7-2,TRBJ2-7,-,CASSSPTSGGSYNEQYF,TGTGCCAGCAGCTCCCCGACTAGCGGGGGCTCCTACAATGAGCAGTACTTC
-,TRBV6-5,TRBJ2-5,-,CARSYGGAKDIQYF,TGTGCCAGGAGTTACGGGGGAGCCAAAGACATCCAGTACTTC
-,TRBV27,TRBJ1-1,once,CASSAYLTNEAFF,TGTGCCAGCAGTGCCTACTTAACTAATGAAGCTTTCTTT
TRBD1,TRBV7-6,TRBJ2-7,medium-sized,CASSLEKGQSYEQYF,TGTGCCAGCAGCTTAGAGAAGGGACAGAGCTACGAGCAGTACTTC
TRBD1,TRBV19,TRBJ1-4,-,CASSIGQAREKLFF,TGTGCCAGTAGTATTGGACAGGCGCGTGAAAAACTGTTTTTT
TRBD1,TRBV7-3,TRBJ2-5,many,CASSLDSRDRQYQETQYF,TGTGCCAGCAGCTTAGACTCCCGGGACAGACAATACCAAGAGACCCAGTACTTC
TRBD2,TRBV12-3/TRBV12-4,TRBJ2-1,few,CASRSTSGRAVEQFF,TGTGCCAGCAGGTCGACTAGCGGGAGGGCCGTTGAGCAGTTCTTC
-,TRBV6-5,TRBJ1-1,-,CASSYSGGTEAFF,TGTGCCAGCAGTTACTCGGGGGGGACTGAAGCTTTCTTT
-,TRBV12-5,TRBJ2-6,-,CASASGTGPPWAYVLTF,TGTGCTAGTGCTTCCGGGACTGGCCCTCCGTGGGCCTACGTCCTGACTTTC
-,TRBV3-1,TRBJ2-2,-,CASSQFGTGELFF,TGTGCCAGCAGCCAATTCGGCACCGGGGAGCTGTTTTTT
-,TRBV11-3,TRBJ2-1,few,CASSLDPSNNEQFF,TGTGCCAGCAGCTTAGATCCCTCGAACAATGAGCAGTTCTTC
TRBD1,TRBV5-6,TRBJ1-6,-,CASSKQGQTDSPLHF,TGTGCCAGCAGCAAACAGGGACAGACGGATTCACCCCTCCACTTT
TRBD1,TRBV12-3/TRBV12-4,TRBJ2-5,many,CASSLTGLQETQYF,TGTGCCAGCAGTTTGACAGGGCTGCAAGAGACCCAGTACTTC
-,TRBV10-3,TRBJ2-3,-,CAGTGGSDPETQYF,TGTGCGGGCACTGGGGGGAGCGACCCAGAGACGCAGTATTTT
-,TRBV6-1,TRBJ2-4,-,CASTGVLAKDTQYF,TGTGCCAGCACGGGGGTACTAGCCAAAGACACGCAGTATTTC
TRBD1,TRBV24-1,TRBJ2-1,-,CATSRRGQGYNEQFF,TGTGCCACCTCTCGACGGGGACAGGGCTACAATGAGCAGTTCTTC
-,TRBV6-2/TRBV6-3,TRBJ1-1,-,CASSYPRRGANTEAFF,TGTGCCAGCAGTTACCCCCGAAGAGGGGCGAACACTGAAGCTTTCTTT
-,TRBV7-2,TRBJ2-2,-,CGSQAVSTEALFF,TGTGGCAGCCAGGCTGTGAGCACAGAGGCGCTGTTTTTT
-,TRBV7-2,TRBJ2-5,-,CAGSPGRAQDTQYF,TGTGCGGGCAGCCCCGGCCGAGCCCAAGACACCCAGTACTTC
TRBD2,TRBV6-5,TRBJ2-5,medium-sized,CASSSGTSGGGTQYF,TGTGCCAGCAGTTCCGGGACTAGCGGGGGGGGGACCCAGTACTTC
-,TRBV19,TRBJ2-7,-,CASSPGFHEQYF,TGTGCCAGTAGTCCAGGGTTCCACGAGCAGTACTTC
-,TRBV9,TRBJ2-5,-,CASSTPTVRAADQETQYF,TGTGCCAGCAGCACCCCGACGGTCCGAGCGGCTGACCAAGAGACCCAGTACTTC
-,TRBV7-2,TRBJ2-1,many,CASSAQGSSSYNEQFF,TGTGCCAGCAGCGCCCAAGGCAGTAGCTCCTACAATGAGCAGTTCTTC
TRBD1,TRBV12-3/TRBV12-4,TRBJ2-3,few,CASSRDRDTDTQYF,TGTGCCAGCAGCAGGGACAGGGACACAGATACGCAGTATTTT
-,TRBV7-2,TRBJ2-5,-,CARSGGGRAGTQYF,TGTGCCAGGAGCGGAGGCGGCAGGGCAGGGACCCAGTACTTC
TRBD2,TRBV7-2,TRBJ2-4,-,CASSPALGGGETNTQYF,TGTGCCAGCAGCCCCGCGCTGGGGGGGGGAGAAACAAATACTCAGTATTTC
-,TRBV7-9,TRBJ1-1,-,CASSPLVGSTEAFF,TGTGCCAGCAGCCCGCTAGTTGGGAGCACTGAAGCTTTCTTT
-,TRBV6-1,TRBJ2-5,few,CASMGQQQETQYF,TGTGCCAGCATGGGACAACAACAAGAGACCCAGTACTTC
-,TRBV12-3/TRBV12-4,TRBJ2-4,-,CASGSGLRAKNIQYF,TGTGCCAGCGGTTCGGGGCTGAGGGCCAAAAACATTCAGTATTTC
-,TRBV15,TRBJ2-2,-,CATRRGNTNTGELFF,TGTGCCACCCGGAGAGGCAACACGAACACCGGGGAGCTGTTTTTT
-,TRBV6-1,TRBJ2-1,many,CASSPRSLTGTYEQFF,TGTGCCAGCAGTCCCCGATCTCTTACAGGGACCTACGAGCAGTTCTTC
-,TRBV28,TRBJ2-1,medium-sized,CASSPTASSYNEQFF,TGTGCCAGCAGTCCAACAGCGAGCTCCTACAATGAGCAGTTCTTC
TRBD1,TRBV12-3/TRBV12-4,TRBJ2-5,many,CASTHGQGEYF,TGTGCCAGCACCCACGGACAGGGGGAGTACTTC
TRBD1,TRBV12-3/TRBV12-4,TRBJ2-1,many,CASSFTGGSRETQFF,TGTGCCAGCAGTTTTACAGGGGGCTCTCGAGAGACCCAGTTCTTC
-,TRBV11-2,TRBJ2-5,-,CASRGGAGGVTDTQYF,TGTGCCAGCAGGGGAGGAGCGGGCGGTGTCACAGATACCCAGTACTTC
TRBD2,TRBV12-3/TRBV12-4,TRBJ2-5,-,CASSSTTSGSYNEQYF,TGTGCCAGCAGTTCAACGACTAGCGGCTCCTACAATGAGCAGTACTTC
-,TRBV6-5,TRBJ2-1,-,CASSYQTGASYEQFF,TGTGCCAGCAGCTATCAGACAGGCGCTTCCTACGAGCAGTTCTTC
-,TRBV7-6,TRBJ2-5,medium-sized,CASSFVSGFQAKQYF,TGTGCCAGCAGCTTTGTGTCGGGGTTCCAGGCCAAGCAGTACTTC
-,TRBV6-2/TRBV6-3,TRBJ2-5,-,CASSGTPRGETQYF,TGTGCCAGCAGTGGGACACCTCGCGGGGAGACCCAGTACTTC
-,TRBV7-2,TRBJ2-3,medium-sized,CASSFLDQPGDTQYF,TGTGCCAGCAGCTTCCTGGACCAACCAGGGGATACGCAGTATTTT
TRBD2,TRBV6-1,TRBJ2-7,-,CASSDTSGVNEQYF,TGTGCCAGCAGTGACACTAGCGGGGTCAACGAGCAGTACTTC
TRBD2,TRBV7-2,TRBJ2-3,-,CASSRGTGGSGKDTQYF,TGTGCCAGCAGCCGAGGGACGGGCGGGAGCGGCAAAGATACGCAGTATTTC